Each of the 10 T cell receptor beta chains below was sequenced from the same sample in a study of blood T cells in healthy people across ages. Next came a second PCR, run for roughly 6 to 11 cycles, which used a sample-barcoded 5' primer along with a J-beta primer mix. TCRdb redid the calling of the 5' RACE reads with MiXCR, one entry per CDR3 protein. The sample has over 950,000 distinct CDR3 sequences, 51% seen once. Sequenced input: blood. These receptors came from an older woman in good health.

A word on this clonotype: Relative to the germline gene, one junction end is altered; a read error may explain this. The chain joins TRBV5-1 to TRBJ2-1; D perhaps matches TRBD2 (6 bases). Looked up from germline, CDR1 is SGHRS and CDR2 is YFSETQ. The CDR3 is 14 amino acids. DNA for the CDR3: TGCGCCAGCAGCTTGGGCGGGGAGTACAAGGAGCAGTTCTTC. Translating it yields CASSLGGEYKEQFF. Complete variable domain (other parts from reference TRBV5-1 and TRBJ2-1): KAGVTQTPRYLIKTRGQQVTLSCSPISGHRSVSWYQQTPGQGLQFLFEYFSETQRNKGNFPGRFSGRQFSNSRSEMNVSTLELGDSALYLCASSLGGEYKEQFFGPGTRLTVL.

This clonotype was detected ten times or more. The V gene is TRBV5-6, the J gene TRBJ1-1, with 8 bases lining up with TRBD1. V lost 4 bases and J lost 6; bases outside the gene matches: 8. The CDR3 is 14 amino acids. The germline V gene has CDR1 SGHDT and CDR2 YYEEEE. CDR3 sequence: CASSRGTGGAEAFF. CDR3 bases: TGTGCCAGCAGCCGCGGGACAGGTGGAGCTGAAGCTTTCTTT.

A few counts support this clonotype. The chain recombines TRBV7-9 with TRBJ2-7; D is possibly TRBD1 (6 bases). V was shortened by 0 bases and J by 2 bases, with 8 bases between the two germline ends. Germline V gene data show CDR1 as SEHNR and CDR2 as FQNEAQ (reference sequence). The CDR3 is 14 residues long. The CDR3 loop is CASSLADRAYEQYF. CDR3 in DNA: TGTGCCAGCAGCTTAGCGGACAGAGCCTACGAGCAGTACTTC.

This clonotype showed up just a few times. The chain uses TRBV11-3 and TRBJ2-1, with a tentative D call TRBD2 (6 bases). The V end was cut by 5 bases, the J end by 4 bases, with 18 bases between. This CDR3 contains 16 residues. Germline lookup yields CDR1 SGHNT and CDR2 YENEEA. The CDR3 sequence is CASSQSGNAGYNEQFF. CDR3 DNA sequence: TGTGCCAGCAGCCAGTCAGGTAACGCGGGGTACAATGAGCAGTTCTTC.

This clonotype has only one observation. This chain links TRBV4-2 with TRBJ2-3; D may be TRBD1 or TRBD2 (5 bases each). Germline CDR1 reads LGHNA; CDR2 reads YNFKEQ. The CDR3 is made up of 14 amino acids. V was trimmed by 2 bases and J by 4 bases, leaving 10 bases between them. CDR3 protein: CASSQNQGADTQYF. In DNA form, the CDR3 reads TGTGCCAGCAGCCAAAATCAGGGAGCAGATACGCAGTATTTT.

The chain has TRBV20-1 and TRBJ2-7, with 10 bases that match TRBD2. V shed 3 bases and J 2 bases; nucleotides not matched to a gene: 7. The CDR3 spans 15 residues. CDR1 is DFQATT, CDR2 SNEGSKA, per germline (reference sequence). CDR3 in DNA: TGCAGTGCTAGGATTCTAGCGGGAGTCACCTACGAGCAGTACTTC. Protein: CSARILAGVTYEQYF.

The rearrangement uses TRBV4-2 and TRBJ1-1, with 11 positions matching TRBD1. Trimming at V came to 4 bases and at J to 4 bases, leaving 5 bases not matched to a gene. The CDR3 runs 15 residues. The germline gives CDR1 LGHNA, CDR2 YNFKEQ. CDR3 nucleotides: TGTGCCAGCAGCCCCCGGACAGGGGGCCCCACTGAAGCTTTCTTT. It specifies CASSPRTGGPTEAFF.

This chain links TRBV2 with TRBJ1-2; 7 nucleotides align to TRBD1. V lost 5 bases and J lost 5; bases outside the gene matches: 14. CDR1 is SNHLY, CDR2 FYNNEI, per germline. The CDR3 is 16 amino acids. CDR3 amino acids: CASSTGTEYASYGYTF. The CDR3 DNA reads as TGTGCCAGCAGTACCGGGACAGAGTACGCTTCGTATGGCTACACCTTC.

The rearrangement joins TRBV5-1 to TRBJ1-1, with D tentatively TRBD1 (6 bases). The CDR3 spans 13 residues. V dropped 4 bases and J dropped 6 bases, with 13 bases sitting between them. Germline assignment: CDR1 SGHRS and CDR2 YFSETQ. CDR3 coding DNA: TGCGCCAGCAGCCTCCCACAGGGCGCTGAAGCTTTCTTT. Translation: CASSLPQGAEAFF.

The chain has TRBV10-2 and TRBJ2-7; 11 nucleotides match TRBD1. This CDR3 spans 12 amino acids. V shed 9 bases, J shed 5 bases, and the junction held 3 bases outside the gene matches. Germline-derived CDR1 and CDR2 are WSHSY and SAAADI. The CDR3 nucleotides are TGCGCCAGAGGGACAGGGGGACACGAGCAGTACTTC. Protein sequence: CARGTGGHEQYF.